This record covers a single T cell receptor (beta chain). This clone was counted between two and nine times. Its antigen is currently not known. One base away there is no much larger clone; base qualities are not given. What this sample's time point label stands for: baseline before first vaccination. Vaccinee samples came from UK trials COV001 and COV002, including a single-blind randomized controlled phase 2/3 trial of AZD1222 (ChAdOx1 nCoV-19) in healthy adults. For TCRbeta chain sequencing, PBMC samples were collected from trial participants at day 0 and at day 28 after the second dose. This sample is part of a study of T cell responses to AZD1222 COVID-19 vaccine (dated by TCRdb to the early 2020s). Study-level background: AZD1222 recipients whose second dose came at about 4 weeks and those whose second dose came at about 12 weeks were combined into one group, since spike-specific TCR depth and breadth did not differ between the two schedules. Trial participants were enrolled by age into subgroups of 18-55, 56-69 and 70-plus years, and around 150, 29 and 61 TCR-sequenced participants, respectively, were included in these subgroups. TCR sequencing covered 233 trial participants: 200 to 220 given two doses of AZD1222 and 26 given two doses of MenACWY control vaccine.

Beyond this particular receptor, the publication reports: Because no day 14 peak-response samples were available, the repertoires could be characterized only after the peak T cell response. Participants were mostly white British and included more females than males, and it was suggested by the authors that clonal diversity may have been underestimated. Spike-specific TCR breadth and depth rose significantly after two AZD1222 doses compared with day 0 and with MenACWY recipients. The 56-69-year group was small, and its depth increase did not reach significance, likely because of low power. Vaccine-associated CD4 TCRs spanned the whole spike protein, with dominant responses in regions 160-218 and 743-854. Reportedly, close to half of the unique spike-specific TCRs recognized epitopes lying outside the regions that are mutated in the B.1.351 and B.1.1.7 variants. Only five to seven AZD1222 recipients were SARS-CoV-2 seropositive at baseline, limiting conclusions about previously exposed vaccinees.

The CDR3 regions of human TCRbeta chains were subjected to immunosequencing. The paper's processing steps were these. TCRs in the repertoires were compared against a reference library of SARS-CoV-2-specific TCRs that had been generated with the MIRA antigen-specificity platform. Breadth was defined as the fraction of unique TCRs that were SARS-CoV-2-associated. Depth was defined as the fraction of total T cells that were SARS-CoV-2-associated. Using the MIRA data, each spike-specific TCR was mapped to the spike region that the TCR reacts to and placed in a CD4 or CD8 class. Log10-transformed breadth and depth values were compared by one-way ANOVA with Sidak's multiple comparisons tests. Imported from immuneACCESS, the table was reduced by TCRdb to in-frame sequences with V and J called. These copies leave out some clones; in studies compared against another copy, an unresolved V gene accounts for under half, and the cause of the remainder is not known. V, J and clone size are those of that table, while D and trimming were read from the DNA. The sample table holds around 100,000 clones, of which around 89% were seen once. The ten largest make up around 2% of the sample.

From a lookup of the germline V gene, CDR1 and CDR2 are SGHDT and YYEEEE. V loses 4 bases of germline sequence and J loses 2 bases, and the interval between the two ends is 11 bases. The CDR3, cysteine through phenylalanine, is 14 amino acids long. Just the 42-base CDR3 DNA is kept, in frame starting at base 1. The rearranged chain carries TRBV5-6 and TRBJ2-3, with the D gene tentatively TRBD1 or TRBD2, based on 5 matching bases in each. The clonotype was recovered from an adult in good health. Specimen: peripheral blood, collected on day 0 of AZD1222 vaccination. The CDR3 here reads CASSLGTNTDTQYF. The DNA sequence is as follows: TGTGCCAGCAGCCTCGGGACCAACACAGATACGCAGTATTTT.